Here is one TCR beta chain with its context. Its target is unknown. The data derive from a study of shared clonotypes between healthy human individuals. Study-wide background: Sampling drew on donors who were a couple of women and a few men aged 18 to 49.

Once extracted for a subset, genomic DNA was divided evenly among several immunoSEQ plates. Method: immunoSEQ multiplex PCR; TCRdb's copy keeps in-frame clones and lacks some. The repertoire consists of around 690,000 clones, with less than 95% occurring once and the leading ten covering 34%. Study observations and caveats: Estimated richness values were generally larger in naive subsets than in memory subsets. For naive CD4 cells, roughly 5% of clonotypes were shared across a few donors.

This clonotype was obtained from a man aged 18 to 29 in good health. Some clones in this sample may be carry-over from other donors' samples. Sequencing input: memory CD8+ T cells from PBMCs. Indicated subset: CD45RO+ cells pooled with CCR7-negative TemRA cells.

CDR3 sequence reads: CASRAEGEPPYGYTF. DNA for the CDR3: TGCGCCAGCAGGGCCGAAGGGGAACCTCCGTATGGCTACACCTTC. V usage is TRBV10-2 and J usage is TRBJ1-2; a possible D gene is TRBD1 (5 bases). The CDR3 runs to 15 residues. Trimming shortened V by 6 bases and J by 5 bases, and 19 bases separated the two germline ends. CDR1 and CDR2 from the germline V gene are WSHSY and SAAADI.